One and the same sample provided the 3 T cell receptor beta chains below, sequenced in a study of CD8 T cells in Susac syndrome. RNA totalling about 0.5 to 1 ug underwent reverse transcription with random hexamers. TCRdb used MiXCR to reprocess the immunoSEQ multiplex PCR reads, holding one entry per CDR3 protein. This sample has some 70,000 distinct CDR3 sequences; approximately 94% occur once, and the top ten carry around 0.6%. The material sequenced was CD8+ T cells from PBMCs. These receptor sequences come from a human donor with multiple sclerosis.

The chain uses TRBV15 and TRBJ2-7; TRBD1 agrees at 8 bases. With 8 bases clipped from V and 0 bases from J, the junction kept 9 bases outside the gene matches. Germline V gene lookup returns CDR1 LNHNV and CDR2 YYDKDF (reference sequence). This CDR3 is 15 amino acids long. CDR3 nucleotide sequence: TGTGCCACCGGGACAGGCGTTCCGAGCTCCTACGAGCAGTACTTC. Amino acids: CATGTGVPSSYEQYF. The variable domain in full, with the rest retrieved from reference TRBV15 and TRBJ2-7, is DAMVIQNPRYQVTQFGKPVTLSCSQTLNHNVMYWYQQKSSQAPKLLFHYYDKDFNNEADTPDNFQSRRPNTSFCFLDIRSPGLGDTAMYLCATGTGVPSSYEQYFGPGTRLTVT.

The V and J genes are TRBV7-9 and TRBJ2-7, with TRBD1 matching over 9 bases. J gave up 1 base and V 6 bases, and 7 bases lay outside the gene matches. The CDR3 has 15 amino acids. Germline values: CDR1 SEHNR, CDR2 FQNEAQ (reference sequence). The CDR3 bases are TGTGCCAGCAGGGACTCCGGGACAGGGTCCTACGAGCAGTACTTC. This gives the protein CASRDSGTGSYEQYF.

The chain is built from TRBV6-4 and TRBJ1-4; D gene ambiguous. The V end lost 7 bases, the J end lost 6 bases, and 9 bases lay between the germline ends. The CDR3 is 12 residues long. CDR1 is MRHNA and CDR2 is SNTAGT in the germline V gene. CDR3: CASILDHEKLFF. The CDR3 DNA sequence: TGTGCCAGCATCCTGGATCATGAAAAACTGTTTTTT.